This T cell receptor beta chain was observed in a study of T cells in localized non-small cell lung cancer. Study-level findings and limits: Exceeding tumor, uninvolved adjacent lung had the highest T cell clonality. Within adjacent lung there appeared a median around 57 of the top 100 tumor clones. Overall survival was longer when the density of T cells in the blood was higher.

Sequencing was performed with immunoSEQ multiplex PCR; in TCRdb, only in-frame clones are kept and a portion is missing. The table includes roughly 16,000 clones, around four fifths detected once. Notes on this clone: The antigen remains undetermined.

Germline V CDR1 and CDR2: MNHNS, SASEGT. The CDR3 contains 14 residues. The germline V and J ends were trimmed by 5 bases and 4 bases, with 15 bases remaining between them. The source material was peripheral blood, sampled before any cancer treatment. The chain combines TRBV6-1 with TRBJ2-7, with D perhaps being TRBD1 or TRBD2 (5 bases each). The TCR sequence derives from an older male donor with stage III lung adenocarcinoma. The chain's CDR3 is CASSPGTGKYEQYF. CDR3 nucleotides: TGTGCCAGCAGTCCCGGGACCGGGAAATACGAGCAGTACTTC.